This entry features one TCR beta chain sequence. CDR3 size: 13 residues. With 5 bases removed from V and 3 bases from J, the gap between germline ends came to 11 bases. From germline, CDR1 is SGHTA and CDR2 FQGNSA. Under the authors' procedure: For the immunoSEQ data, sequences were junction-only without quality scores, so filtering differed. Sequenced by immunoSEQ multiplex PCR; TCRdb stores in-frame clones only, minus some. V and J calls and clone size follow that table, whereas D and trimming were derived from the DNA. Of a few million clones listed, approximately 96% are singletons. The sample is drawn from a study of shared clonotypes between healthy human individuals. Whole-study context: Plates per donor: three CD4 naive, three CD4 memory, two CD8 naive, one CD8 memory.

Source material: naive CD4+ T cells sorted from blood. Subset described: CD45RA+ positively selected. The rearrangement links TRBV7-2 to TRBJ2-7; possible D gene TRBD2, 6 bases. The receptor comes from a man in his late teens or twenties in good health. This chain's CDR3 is CASSPVGGYEQYF. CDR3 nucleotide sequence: TGTGCCAGCAGCCCGGTGGGGGGCTACGAGCAGTACTTC. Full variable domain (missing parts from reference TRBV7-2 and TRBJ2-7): GAGVSQSPSNKVTEKGKDVELRCDPISGHTALYWYRQSLGQGLEFLIYFQGNSAPDKSGLPSDRFSAERTGGSVSTLTIQRTQQEDSAVYLCASSPVGGYEQYFGPGTRLTVT.